The entry below gives a single T cell receptor beta chain sequence along with its context. Its antigen is as yet unknown. Trimming removed 3 bases from V and 3 bases from J, with 14 bases in between. The CDR3 contains 16 residues. The sample comes from a study of identical twins. Study-level results: Insertions were reduced in abundant cord blood beta clonotypes but not in memory repertoires. Invariant MAIT and iNKT cells may have partly biased zero-insertion analyses.

Unique molecular identifiers were present on the cDNA, which also gained a universal primer site by template switching. TCRdb re-analysed the 5' RACE reads in MiXCR, keeping a single row per CDR3 protein. Here the sample spans 210,000 or so distinct CDR3 sequences, approximately 8.3% being singletons. Everyone who gave samples was a healthy Caucasian. These same records also appear under a second study, on yellow fever vaccine responses in identical twins.

Sequenced input: memory (CD45RO+) T cells sorted from blood. This TCR derives from a woman aged 18 to 35 in good health. The chain is built from TRBV12-3 or TRBV12-4 and TRBJ1-4; D may be TRBD1 (5 bases). CDR3 sequence reads: CASSFRGRSANEKLFF. In DNA form, the CDR3 reads TGTGCCAGCAGTTTTCGGGGGAGAAGTGCTAATGAAAAACTGTTTTTT.